The 18 T cell receptor beta chains in this list originate from one sample, sequenced in a study of cytomegalovirus exposure and HLA in healthy donors. It was with 60 Vbeta and 13 Jbeta primers that the PCR ran. Here immunoSEQ multiplex PCR was the method, and the copy in TCRdb shows in-frame clones only, minus some. The sample includes some 250,000 clones, roughly 82% of them seen just once. Sequencing input: PBMCs. These receptors came from a woman between 40 and 50 years old in good health and CMV-seropositive.

The V call is TRBV30, the J call TRBJ1-6, with TRBD1 identical over 7 bases. Germline lookup yields CDR1 GTSNPN and CDR2 SVGIG (reference sequence). This CDR3 comprises 13 residues. The junction had 2 bases not matched to a gene; V was cut back by 3 bases and J by 6 bases. CDR3: CAWSGQVNSPLHF. CDR3 DNA sequence: TGTGCCTGGAGCGGACAGGTTAATTCACCCCTCCACTTT.

The V and J genes are TRBV2 and TRBJ2-1; 10 positions match TRBD2. Germline lookup yields CDR1 SNHLY and CDR2 FYNNEI. This CDR3 comprises 12 residues. V shed 3 bases and J 16 bases; nucleotides not matched to a gene: 6. In DNA form, the CDR3 reads TGTGCCAGCAGTGATAGGTCTAGCGGGGGTTTCTTC. It encodes CASSDRSSGGFF.

The gene calls are TRBV7-2 and TRBJ1-2; the D gene is possibly TRBD1 (5 bases). Germline CDR1 SGHTA, CDR2 FQGNSA. Deletions cut 5 bases from V and 3 bases from J, with 10 bases between. This CDR3 spans 13 amino acids. CDR3 sequence (DNA): TGTGCCAGCAGCCTTCAGGGTTACTATGGCTACACCTTC. It translates to CASSLQGYYGYTF.

Concerning this clone itself: At one boundary the junction diverges from the germline segment, which might be a read error. The V and J genes are TRBV7-7 and TRBJ2-2; 8 bases agree with TRBD2. The CDR3 has 15 amino acids. CDR1 SSHAT and CDR2 FNYEAQ come from the germline V gene (reference sequence). The CDR3, as DNA: TGTGCTAGCAGCTTAGACGGGACTAGAAGCGGGGAGCTGTTTTTT. Its translation: CASSLDGTRSGELFF.

There are a few counts of this clone. The chain carries TRBV6-5 and TRBJ1-1; TRBD1 might be the D (5 bases). With 2 bases removed from V and 7 bases from J, the gap between germline ends came to 14 bases. The CDR3 totals 14 residues. Germline-derived CDR1 and CDR2 are MNHEY and SVGAGI. This CDR3 reads CASSYVGGGGEAFF. CDR3 sequence (DNA): TGTGCCAGCAGTTACGTCGGGGGGGGAGGTGAAGCTTTCTTT.

This sequence joins TRBV9 and TRBJ2-7, with a possible D match to TRBD1 (6 bases). Germline V gene lookup returns CDR1 SGDLS and CDR2 YYNGEE. The CDR3 is 14 amino acids. V was cut by 2 bases and J by 3 bases, with 12 bases left in between. The CDR3 DNA sequence: TGTGCCAGCAGCGTGGGGGCTTGGAACTACGAGCAGTACTTC. Residues: CASSVGAWNYEQYF.

The table lists this clone with a few counts. The chain couples TRBV29-1 to TRBJ1-1; D gene ambiguous. The CDR3 has 10 residues. In germline, CDR1 is SQVTM, CDR2 ANQGSEA. The V end lost 7 bases, the J end lost 4 bases, and 7 bases lay between the germline ends. The CDR3 sequence: CSGLTTEAFF. The CDR3 bases are TGCAGCGGACTGACCACTGAAGCTTTCTTT. Based on the CDR3 plus reference TRBV29-1 and TRBJ1-1, the full variable domain is SAVISQKPSRDICQRGTSLTIQCQVDSQVTMMFWYRQQPGQSLTLIATANQGSEATYESGFVIDKFPISRPNLTFSTLTVSNMSPEDSSIYLCSGLTTEAFFGQGTRLTVV.

The CDR3 nucleotides are TGCGCCAGCAGTCGGGGGGAGAGCTCCTATAATTCACCCCTCCACTTT. This gives the protein CASSRGESSYNSPLHF. The rearrangement uses TRBV4-1 and TRBJ1-6; possibly TRBD1 for D (5 bases). In germline, CDR1 is MGHRA, CDR2 YSYEKL. V shed 6 bases and J shed 0 bases, with 12 bases lying between them. The CDR3 length is 16 residues.

This chain connects TRBV6-5 to TRBJ1-1; 8 nucleotides align to TRBD1. With 5 bases clipped from V and 3 bases from J, the junction kept 8 bases outside the gene matches. This CDR3 is 15 amino acids long. CDR1 is MNHEY, CDR2 SVGAGI, per germline. The CDR3 DNA reads TGTGCCAGCAGTCGCGCCCTGACAGGGGACACTGAAGCTTTCTTT. This codes for CASSRALTGDTEAFF.

This chain uses TRBV19 with TRBJ2-7; 8 bases agree with TRBD1. Germline CDR1 LNHDA, CDR2 SQIVND (reference sequence). Trimming removed 2 bases from V and 5 bases from J; junction bases left unmatched: 8. The CDR3 is 15 amino acids. In DNA, the CDR3 is TGTGCCAGTAGTATACCCTCCGGACAGGGCCACGAGCAGTACTTC. It codes for CASSIPSGQGHEQYF.

This rearrangement joins TRBV28 to TRBJ1-2; no firm D call. The CDR3 totals 12 residues. V lost 5 bases, J lost 8 bases, and 12 bases lay in between. Germline-derived CDR1 and CDR2 are MDHEN and SYDVKM. The CDR3 DNA sequence: TGTGCCAGCAGTAGGCGGGTTGGGGGCTACACCTTC. It translates to CASSRRVGGYTF.

V is TRBV7-9 and J is TRBJ1-4, with D uncertain. CDR1 is SEHNR, CDR2 FQNEAQ, per germline (reference sequence). The V end was cut by 6 bases, the J end by 6 bases, with 17 bases between. This CDR3 has 15 amino acids. CDR3 protein: CASSLIRGGDEKLFF. The CDR3 DNA reads TGTGCCAGCAGTCTGATCAGAGGTGGCGATGAAAAACTGTTTTTT.

This clone is a singleton in its sample. The chain has TRBV7-2 and TRBJ2-3, with TRBD2 matching over 12 bases. This CDR3 spans 16 amino acids. J was trimmed by 1 base and V by 4 bases; bases with no gene match: 3. Germline lookup yields CDR1 SGHTA and CDR2 FQGNSA. DNA of the CDR3: TGTGCCAGCAGCTCGCGGACTAGCGGGGGCACAGATACGCAGTATTTT. Translated: CASSSRTSGGTDTQYF.

V is TRBV5-4 and J is TRBJ2-2, with 7 positions matching TRBD2. The CDR3 is 17 residues long. V was pared by 1 base and J by 3 bases, with 9 bases of the junction left unmatched. Germline V gene lookup returns CDR1 SGHNT and CDR2 YYREEE (reference sequence). CDR3 nucleotide sequence: TGTGCCAGCAGCTTGAAGTCTAGCGGCGTGCACACCGGGGAGCTGTTTTTT. Protein: CASSLKSSGVHTGELFF.

The chain employs TRBV30 and TRBJ1-4, with 7 bases lining up with TRBD1. The CDR3 has 14 amino acids. Losses at the gene ends were 0 bases for V and 7 bases for J; bases not matched to a gene: 5. CDR1 is GTSNPN and CDR2 is SVGIG in the germline V gene (reference sequence). Written as DNA, the CDR3 is TGTGCCTGGAGTGTACTAGGGGGCGTTGAAAAACTGTTTTTT. Translating gives CAWSVLGGVEKLFF. Together with reference TRBV30 and TRBJ1-4, the CDR3 gives the full variable domain: SQTIHQWPATLVQPVGSPLSLECTVEGTSNPNLYWYRQAAGRGLQLLFYSVGIGQISSEVPQNLSASRPQDRQFILSSKKLLLSDSGFYLCAWSVLGGVEKLFFGSGTQLSVL.

This chain uses TRBV11-2 with TRBJ1-4; 7 bases are shared with TRBD1. The CDR3 extends over 15 amino acids. Trimming cost V 5 bases and J 3 bases; bases outside gene matches: 6. The germline gives CDR1 SGHAT, CDR2 FQNNGV. The CDR3 reads CASSHNRGPNEKLFF. DNA of the CDR3: TGTGCCAGCAGCCATAACAGGGGTCCTAATGAAAAACTGTTTTTT.

The chain combines TRBV4-1 with TRBJ2-7, with 9 bases fitting TRBD1. The CDR3 is 17 residues long. The trim removed 0 bases at V and 6 bases at J, leaving 12 bases unmatched. CDR1 and CDR2 from the germline V gene are MGHRA and YSYEKL. The CDR3 DNA sequence: TGCGCCAGCAGCCAAGAAGGGACAGGGCCGGGGATTGGCGAGCAGTACTTC. Its translation is CASSQEGTGPGIGEQYF.

The CDR3 region is CASRNPLDRKMFF. In nucleotides, the CDR3 is TGTGCCAGCAGAAATCCATTGGACAGGAAGATGTTTTTT. The gene calls are TRBV7-3 and TRBJ2-2; TRBD1 matches at 7 bases. Germline loops: CDR1 SGHTA, CDR2 FQGTGA. The CDR3 loop spans 13 amino acids. Trimming removed 6 bases from V and 15 bases from J; junction bases left unmatched: 13.